These T cell receptor beta chains were read from a single sample in a study of blood T cell repertoires in COVID-19. Some clones are missing from TCRdb's copy, which holds only in-frame ones; the method was immunoSEQ multiplex PCR. The table shows more than 250,000 clones, with more than 75% occurring only once. The sample comprised peripheral blood. The receptors come from a man aged 45-60 years with active or convalescent COVID-19. CDR3s include the opening cysteine and the closing phenylalanine or tryptophan. A D gene is named only where the DNA matches it firmly. Expanded clones are given a class, and other clones once, few, many or no size at all.

once | TRBD2 | 15 | TRBJ2-3 | TRBV19 | TGTGCCAGTAGTATTCTAGCGGGAGGCACAGATACGCAGTATTTT | CASSILAGGTDTQYF
. | . | 13 | TRBJ1-2 | TRBV5-1 | TGCGCCAGCAGTAGCCCGGCTAACTATGGCTACACCTTC | CASSSPANYGYTF
few | TRBD1 | 15 | TRBJ2-3 | TRBV24-1 | TGTGCCACCAGTGATCGCGACAGGGGGGCAGATACGCAGTATTTT | CATSDRDRGADTQYF
. | TRBD1 | 15 | TRBJ1-2 | TRBV5-1 | TGCGCCAGCAGCTTGGAGGGACAGGGAAGCTATGGCTACACCTTC | CASSLEGQGSYGYTF
. | TRBD1 | 15 | TRBJ2-7 | TRBV7-2 | TGTGCCAGCAGCTTAGCCACAGGGGCCCCCTACGAGCAGTACTTC | CASSLATGAPYEQYF
. | . | 15 | TRBJ1-3 | TRBV5-6 | TGTGCCAGCAGCTTTTCGGTCCGCTCTGGAAACACCATATATTTT | CASSFSVRSGNTIYF
. | . | 12 | TRBJ1-2 | TRBV5-4 | TGTGCCAGCAGCGCCGCAGGGTATGGCTACACCTTC | CASSAAGYGYTF
. | . | 12 | TRBJ2-1 | TRBV6-5 | TGTGCCAGCAGAGACATCGACGGAGGGCTGTTCTTC | CASRDIDGGLFF
. | TRBD1 | 12 | TRBJ2-7 | TRBV19 | TGTGCCAGTAGATTCACAGGGGGTGAGCAGTACTTC | CASRFTGGEQYF
. | . | 15 | TRBJ1-4 | TRBV7-9 | TGTGCCAGCAGCCCCGACAGCACAACTAATGAAAAACTGTTTTTT | CASSPDSTTNEKLFF
few | TRBD1 | 14 | TRBJ1-1 | TRBV10-3 | TGTGCCATCAGCTCACAGGGGGCGGGAACTGAAGCTTTCTTT | CAISSQGAGTEAFF
. | . | 16 | TRBJ2-1 | TRBV11-1 | TGTGCCAGCAGCTTCACAGTAGGTAGCTCCTACAATGAGCAGTTCTTC | CASSFTVGSSYNEQFF
. | . | 13 | TRBJ1-1 | TRBV7-3 | TGTGCCAGCAGCTTTCAGACTAACACTGAAGCTTTCTTT | CASSFQTNTEAFF
few | TRBD1 | 15 | TRBJ1-4 | TRBV5-5 | TGTGCCAGCAGCTCAAACAGGGGGCCGGTTGAAAAACTGTTTTTT | CASSSNRGPVEKLFF
. | . | 16 | TRBJ1-5 | TRBV6-2/TRBV6-3 | TGTGCCAGCAGTGCTCTTCACAGGGATCGGAGGCAGCCCCAGCATTTT | CASSALHRDRRQPQHF
. | . | 17 | TRBJ1-3 | TRBV4-1 | TGCGCCAGCAGCCAAGATCCGACAGACGCCTCTGGAAACACCATATATTTT | CASSQDPTDASGNTIYF
. | TRBD1 | 13 | TRBJ2-3 | TRBV2 | TGTGCCAGCCGACAGGGGAGCACAGATACGCAGTATTTT | CASRQGSTDTQYF
. | . | 13 | TRBJ2-3 | TRBV7-9 | TGTGCCAGCAGTCTCGGCGGGGAAGATACGCAGTATTTT | CASSLGGEDTQYF
. | . | 17 | TRBJ2-7 | TRBV3-1/TRBV3-2 | TGTGCCAGTCAACTCTTGGAAACAGGGTTAATCTCCTACGAGCAGTACTTC | CASQLLETGLISYEQYF
. | TRBD1 | 16 | TRBJ2-3 | TRBV19 | TGTGCCAGCAGCGGACAGGGGATTCGCTGGTCTGATACGCAGTATTTT | CASSGQGIRWSDTQYF
. | . | 13 | TRBJ1-5 | TRBV6-6 | TGTGCCAGCAGTTCCGCACAGGTATGGACCCAGCATTTT | CASSSAQVWTQHF
few | TRBD2 | 15 | TRBJ2-7 | TRBV5-1 | TGCGCCAGCAGCTTCTCTAGCGGGGGTTCCTACGAGCAGTACTTC | CASSFSSGGSYEQYF
. | TRBD1 | 14 | TRBJ1-2 | TRBV18 | TGTGCCAGCTCACCAGGACAGGGAGACTATGGCTACACCTTC | CASSPGQGDYGYTF
. | TRBD1 | 17 | TRBJ2-6 | TRBV6-6 | TGTGCCAGCAGTCCGGGACAGGGCTTGAGTGGGGCCAACGTCCTGACTTTC | CASSPGQGLSGANVLTF
. | . | 12 | TRBJ1-2 | TRBV30 | TGTGCCTGGAGTGTAGGGGGCTATGGCTACACCTTC | CAWSVGGYGYTF